Listed here are 10 T cell receptor beta chains from one sample, sequenced in a study of shared clonotypes between healthy human individuals. Assay: immunoSEQ multiplex PCR; the TCRdb copy retains only in-frame clones and omits some. The repertoire holds roughly 1.4 million clones, 98% to 99% seen once, with around 0.33% in the top ten. Sequenced material: naive CD4+ T cells sorted from blood. The subset is: CD45RA+ positively selected. All receptors derive from a man aged 25-45 years in good health.

V is TRBV15 and J is TRBJ1-1; D call uncertain. The CDR3 has 15 amino acids. Germline V gene data show CDR1 as LNHNV and CDR2 as YYDKDF (reference sequence). With 0 bases removed from V and 4 bases from J, the gap between germline ends came to 12 bases. This chain's CDR3 is CATSRDFGEPTEAFF. The CDR3 DNA reads as TGTGCCACCAGCAGAGATTTCGGGGAACCCACTGAAGCTTTCTTT.

The chain uses TRBV7-2 and TRBJ2-7; TRBD2 aligns across 11 bases. This CDR3 region has 14 residues. CDR1 is SGHTA and CDR2 is FQGNSA in the germline V gene. Trimming removed 5 bases from V and 4 bases from J; junction bases left unmatched: 4. The CDR3 here is CASSARTSGYEQYF. The CDR3 DNA sequence: TGTGCCAGCAGCGCCAGGACTAGCGGGTACGAGCAGTACTTC.

This clone has just one count. J is TRBJ1-5 and V is TRBV7-2, with 8 nucleotides matching TRBD1. The CDR3 runs to 16 residues. The ends lost 1 base at V and 0 bases at J; junction bases unmatched: 2. Germline V gene data show CDR1 as SGHTA and CDR2 as FQGNSA. The CDR3 nucleotides read TGTGCCAGCAGCTTAGGGGGACAGGCTAGCAATCAGCCCCAGCATTTT. Residues: CASSLGGQASNQPQHF.

In the case of this clone: The conserved phenylalanine or tryptophan is not found at the CDR3 terminus, so this likely reflects a read error. It is unclear where the CDR3 begins or ends on the DNA, so no DNA is shown, and the CDR3 is as TCRdb lists it. The chain combines TRBV2 with TRBJ2-3; TRBD2 is taken as the D call from the table, unchecked against the DNA. Both ends counted, the CDR3 spans 12 residues. Per germline, CDR1 SNHLY and CDR2 FYNNEI. The CDR3 protein is CASTPWETSGSL.

The gene calls are TRBV7-9 and TRBJ2-5; TRBD2 matches 12 bases. The CDR3 runs 17 residues. The V gene end was trimmed by 1 base and the J gene end by 2 bases; junction bases not matched to a gene: 5. In germline, CDR1 is SEHNR, CDR2 FQNEAQ (reference sequence). The CDR3, as DNA: TGTGCCAGCAGCTTAGAAGGACTAGCGGGACCTCAAGAGACCCAGTACTTC. It is translated as CASSLEGLAGPQETQYF.

The chain combines TRBV18 with TRBJ1-1; D perhaps matches TRBD1 (6 bases). The germline V and J ends were trimmed by 3 bases and 8 bases, with 19 bases remaining between them. This CDR3 contains 15 residues. Germline CDR1 reads KGHSH; CDR2 reads LQKENI. CDR3 nucleotide sequence: TGTGCCAGCTCACCTTCACAGGGACCCCTCAGCGAAGCTTTCTTT. Translated, it gives CASSPSQGPLSEAFF.

J is TRBJ1-2 and V is TRBV28; no reliable D call. Germline V gene sequence: CDR1 MDHEN, CDR2 SYDVKM. CDR3 length equals 12 residues. Deletions cut 3 bases from V and 6 bases from J, with 8 bases between. CDR3 DNA: TGTGCCAGCAGTTTTAGCAGGAATGGCTACACCTTC. Translation: CASSFSRNGYTF.

The chain has TRBV2 and TRBJ1-1; D gene unclear. CDR1 SNHLY and CDR2 FYNNEI come from the germline V gene. The CDR3 consists of 15 residues. V lost 6 bases and J lost 3, with 17 bases in between. In DNA, the CDR3 is TGTGCCAGCAGCGGGCCAGACATCCGGGACACTGAAGCTTTCTTT. This codes for CASSGPDIRDTEAFF. The whole variable domain, remainder taken from reference TRBV2 and TRBJ1-1, is EPEVTQTPSHQVTQMGQEVILRCVPISNHLYFYWYRQILGQKVEFLVSFYNNEISEKSEIFDDQFSVERPDGSNFTLKIRSTKLEDSAMYFCASSGPDIRDTEAFFGQGTRLTVV.

J is TRBJ2-1 and V is TRBV28, with D perhaps TRBD1 (5 bases). Trimming removed 2 bases at V and 12 bases at J, with 11 bases between. Germline-derived CDR1 and CDR2 are MDHEN and SYDVKM. This CDR3 contains 12 residues. The CDR3 DNA follows: TGTGCCAGCAGTTTACTCCAGGGCAGGCAGTTCTTC. Translation gives CASSLLQGRQFF.

The rearrangement links TRBV7-9 to TRBJ2-6, with D maybe TRBD1 (6 bases). The CDR3 has 18 residues. Germline assignment: CDR1 SEHNR and CDR2 FQNEAQ (reference sequence). Trimming took 5 bases from V and 0 from J, leaving 17 bases between them. CDR3 sequence reads: CASSHRLLGGSGANVLTF. The CDR3 nucleotides read TGTGCCAGCAGCCATAGACTCTTAGGGGGCTCTGGGGCCAACGTCCTGACTTTC. Supplemented by reference TRBV7-9 and TRBJ2-6, the full variable domain reads DTGVSQNPRHKITKRGQNVTFRCDPISEHNRLYWYRQTLGQGPEFLTYFQNEAQLEKSRLLSDRFSAERPKGSFSTLEIQRTEQGDSAMYLCASSHRLLGGSGANVLTFGAGSRLTVL.